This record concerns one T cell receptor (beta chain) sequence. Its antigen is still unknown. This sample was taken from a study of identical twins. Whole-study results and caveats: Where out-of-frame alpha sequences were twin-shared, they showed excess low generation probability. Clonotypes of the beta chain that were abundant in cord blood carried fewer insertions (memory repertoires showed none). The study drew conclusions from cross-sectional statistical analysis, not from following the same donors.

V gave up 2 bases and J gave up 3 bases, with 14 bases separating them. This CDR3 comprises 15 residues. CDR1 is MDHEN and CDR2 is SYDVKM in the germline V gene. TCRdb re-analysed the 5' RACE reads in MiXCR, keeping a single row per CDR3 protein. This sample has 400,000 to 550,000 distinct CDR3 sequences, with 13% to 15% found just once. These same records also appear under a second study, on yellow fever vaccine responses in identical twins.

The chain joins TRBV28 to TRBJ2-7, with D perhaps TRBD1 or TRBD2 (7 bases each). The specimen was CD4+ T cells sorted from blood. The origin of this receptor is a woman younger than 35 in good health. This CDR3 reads CASSLRQGGYYEQYF. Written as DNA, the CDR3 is TGTGCCAGCAGTTTAAGACAGGGAGGGTACTACGAGCAGTACTTC.